The entry that follows covers one T cell receptor beta chain sequence. The antigen remains undetermined. This entry comes from a study of post-analysis software for immune sequencing data. Across the whole study: The cohort encompassed relapsing-remitting, secondary progressive and progressive-relapsing multiple sclerosis disease courses. Study-level points and caveats: Patients used about 5 TRBV segments, including TRBV5-6, TRBV5-1 and TRBV20-1, more often than controls. Samples prepared in the same batch strongly co-clustered by F measure.

TCR beta cDNA libraries had unique molecular identifiers. The yield from roughly 1 to 10 million T cells was 500,000 or so cDNA molecules in total. Via MiXCR, TCRdb re-called the PCR reads, giving one row per CDR3 protein. The sample gives hundreds of thousands of distinct CDR3 sequences, under 55% of which show up once; 9.5% to 13% is in the top ten. V was clipped by 4 bases and J by 0 bases, with 20 bases between them. This CDR3 has 18 residues. The germline V gene encodes CDR1 SEHNR and CDR2 FQNEAQ (reference sequence). The sequenced material came from blood. The receptor comes from a girl aged 5 to 17 with multiple sclerosis. The chain combines TRBV7-9 with TRBJ2-3; D possibly corresponds to TRBD2 (6 bases). CDR3 DNA: TGTGCCAGCAGCTGGCGACTAGAGACCTTATCTAGCACAGATACGCAGTATTTT. Translation: CASSWRLETLSSTDTQYF.